The clone carrying this T cell receptor beta chain was observed at least ten times. The data were taken from a study of T cell repertoires in cytomegalovirus infection. MiXCR, applied by TCRdb to the reads, yields one record per CDR3 protein. Of more than 85,000 distinct CDR3 sequences listed, 23% were seen once; the top ten hold more than 35%. The V end was cut by 2 bases, the J end by 2 bases, with 12 bases between. The CDR3 has 15 residues. The germline CDR1 and CDR2 sequences are SGHVS and FQNEAQ. This receptor was taken from a human donor in good health (CMV status not recorded). Some clones in this sample may be carry-over from other donors' samples. The chain uses TRBV7-8 and TRBJ1-1, with D maybe TRBD1 (5 bases). The sequenced sample was CD8+ T cells from PBMCs. Here the CDR3 DNA reads TGTGCCAGCAGCTTATCTCGGACACTTAACACTGAAGCTTTCTTT. Its protein product is CASSLSRTLNTEAFF.